Listed below are T cell receptor beta chains from one sample, sequenced in a study of T cells in Graves' hyperthyroidism and ophthalmopathy. TCRdb re-called the multiplex PCR reads with MiXCR, one entry per CDR3 protein. The table records 250,000 to 400,000 distinct CDR3 sequences, around 13% of them present only once. Sample: blood. These receptors were collected from a woman between 35 and 50 years old with Graves' ophthalmopathy. Both conserved end residues are part of each CDR3. The D gene is left open where the match is weak. Clone size is stated in some rows and not others, as once, few, many or a class when expanded.

CDR3 DNA: TGTGCCAGCAGCACGCCGACTCTTAGCTCCTACGAGCAGTACTTC
CDR3 protein: CASSTPTLSSYEQYF
CDR3 length: 15
J gene: TRBJ2-7
D gene: .
clone size: many
V gene: TRBV7-2

CDR3 DNA: TGTGCCAGCAGTCCCTGGGGTAGTCGGGAGCAGTACTTC
CDR3 protein: CASSPWGSREQYF
CDR3 length: 13
J gene: TRBJ2-7
D gene: .
clone size: many
V gene: TRBV27

CDR3 DNA: TGCAGTGCTAGACCCCCCGTTGACAGGGTGAAGGAGACCCAGTACTTC
CDR3 protein: CSARPPVDRVKETQYF
CDR3 length: 16
J gene: TRBJ2-5
D gene: TRBD1
clone size: .
V gene: TRBV20-1

CDR3 DNA: TGTGCCAGCTTTGCAGGGACAGGGTATCAGCCCCAGCATTTT
CDR3 protein: CASFAGTGYQPQHF
CDR3 length: 14
J gene: TRBJ1-5
D gene: TRBD1
clone size: many
V gene: TRBV6-1

CDR3 DNA: TGTGCCAGCAGCTTCCTCAGGGGGAACTCGAAAGACTACGAGCAGTACTTC
CDR3 protein: CASSFLRGNSKDYEQYF
CDR3 length: 17
J gene: TRBJ2-7
D gene: TRBD1
clone size: many
V gene: TRBV7-9

CDR3 DNA: TGTGCCAGCAGCTTAGTGGGACTAGCGTTGGATGAGCAGTTCTTC
CDR3 protein: CASSLVGLALDEQFF
CDR3 length: 15
J gene: TRBJ2-1
D gene: TRBD2
clone size: .
V gene: TRBV7-9

CDR3 DNA: TGTGCCTCTCGGGAGGGCGCCGTTGGGACCGGGGAGCTGTTTTTT
CDR3 protein: CASREGAVGTGELFF
CDR3 length: 15
J gene: TRBJ2-2
D gene: TRBD2
clone size: many
V gene: TRBV10-3

CDR3 DNA: TGTGCCAGCAGTGAGACAGGGGAGGATGGCTACACCTTC
CDR3 protein: CASSETGEDGYTF
CDR3 length: 13
J gene: TRBJ1-2
D gene: TRBD1
clone size: many
V gene: TRBV2

CDR3 DNA: TGTGCCTGGAGTGGGGACACACTTCCTTCCTACGAGCAGTACTTC
CDR3 protein: CAWSGDTLPSYEQYF
CDR3 length: 15
J gene: TRBJ2-7
D gene: .
clone size: .
V gene: TRBV30

CDR3 DNA: TGTGCCAGCAGTGCCGCCTACGAGCAGTACTTC
CDR3 protein: CASSAAYEQYF
CDR3 length: 11
J gene: TRBJ2-7
D gene: .
clone size: many
V gene: TRBV6-1

CDR3 DNA: TGTGCCAGCGGCCAGTGGATGGGAACCAAAGATACGCAGTATTTT
CDR3 protein: CASGQWMGTKDTQYF
CDR3 length: 15
J gene: TRBJ2-3
D gene: .
clone size: .
V gene: TRBV5-8

CDR3 DNA: TGTGCCAGCAGCCAAATTAATCGGCCTACAGGGACTGAAGCTTTCTTT
CDR3 protein: CASSQINRPTGTEAFF
CDR3 length: 16
J gene: TRBJ1-1
D gene: .
clone size: .
V gene: TRBV5-4

CDR3 DNA: TGTGCCAGCAGTGGAGAGGGGATAAACACCGGGGAGCTGTTTTTT
CDR3 protein: CASSGEGINTGELFF
CDR3 length: 15
J gene: TRBJ2-2
D gene: .
clone size: many
V gene: TRBV2

CDR3 DNA: TGTGCCAGCAGCTCCTCGCGGGGCCGGGACACTGAAGCTTTCTTT
CDR3 protein: CASSSSRGRDTEAFF
CDR3 length: 15
J gene: TRBJ1-1
D gene: .
clone size: many
V gene: TRBV13

CDR3 DNA: TGTGCCCAATTGGGCCGGGGGCGGATGTCCGGGGAGCTGTTTTTT
CDR3 protein: CAQLGRGRMSGELFF
CDR3 length: 15
J gene: TRBJ2-2
D gene: .
clone size: .
V gene: TRBV30

CDR3 DNA: TGTGCCAGCAGTCCATCGACTAACCTTCACACAGATACGCAGTATTTT
CDR3 protein: CASSPSTNLHTDTQYF
CDR3 length: 16
J gene: TRBJ2-3
D gene: .
clone size: few
V gene: TRBV6-1

CDR3 DNA: TGTGCCAGCAGCCAAGAGAGGGCGCACACTGAAGCTTTCTTT
CDR3 protein: CASSQERAHTEAFF
CDR3 length: 14
J gene: TRBJ1-1
D gene: .
clone size: few
V gene: TRBV4-2

CDR3 DNA: TGTGCCACCAGTGATTTCGAGCGGCCATACAATGAGCAGTTCTTC
CDR3 protein: CATSDFERPYNEQFF
CDR3 length: 15
J gene: TRBJ2-1
D gene: .
clone size: .
V gene: TRBV24-1

CDR3 DNA: TGTGCCAGCAGTGAACGGCAGGGCCGGAAGGGCTACACCTTC
CDR3 protein: CASSERQGRKGYTF
CDR3 length: 14
J gene: TRBJ1-2
D gene: .
clone size: many
V gene: TRBV2

CDR3 DNA: TGTGCCAGCAGTTTAGACAGGCTAGCCGGGGAGCTGTTTTTT
CDR3 protein: CASSLDRLAGELFF
CDR3 length: 14
J gene: TRBJ2-2
D gene: .
clone size: few
V gene: TRBV12-3/TRBV12-4

CDR3 DNA: TGTGCCAGCAGCCTAGCCTTGACAAGAATGAACACTGAAGCTTTCTTT
CDR3 protein: CASSLALTRMNTEAFF
CDR3 length: 16
J gene: TRBJ1-1
D gene: .
clone size: .
V gene: TRBV14

CDR3 DNA: TGTGCCAGCAGCTTTAGATTTTCTGGCTACACCTTC
CDR3 protein: CASSFRFSGYTF
CDR3 length: 12
J gene: TRBJ1-2
D gene: .
clone size: few
V gene: TRBV5-4

CDR3 DNA: TGTGCCAGCAGCATATCCGCAGGGGATGATTCACCCCTCCACTTT
CDR3 protein: CASSISAGDDSPLHF
CDR3 length: 15
J gene: TRBJ1-6
D gene: .
clone size: many
V gene: TRBV28

CDR3 DNA: TGTGCCAGTAGTATGGGGGCAGGGGGTTACGAGCAGTACTTC
CDR3 protein: CASSMGAGGYEQYF
CDR3 length: 14
J gene: TRBJ2-7
D gene: TRBD1
clone size: few
V gene: TRBV19

CDR3 DNA: TGTGCCAGCAGGAAGACAGGGGGCGATCAGCCCCAGCATTTT
CDR3 protein: CASRKTGGDQPQHF
CDR3 length: 14
J gene: TRBJ1-5
D gene: TRBD1
clone size: many
V gene: TRBV2

CDR3 DNA: TGTGCCAGCAGCTTACAGCCCACCTACAATGAGCAGTTCTTC
CDR3 protein: CASSLQPTYNEQFF
CDR3 length: 14
J gene: TRBJ2-1
D gene: .
clone size: .
V gene: TRBV7-2

CDR3 DNA: TGTGCCAGCAGCTTAGAAAATTACAGGGGCATGAACACTGAAGCTTTCTTT
CDR3 protein: CASSLENYRGMNTEAFF
CDR3 length: 17
J gene: TRBJ1-1
D gene: TRBD1
clone size: many
V gene: TRBV11-3

CDR3 DNA: TGCGCCAGCAGAAGAGGGCAGAAGATCACCGGGGAGCTGTTTTTT
CDR3 protein: CASRRGQKITGELFF
CDR3 length: 15
J gene: TRBJ2-2
D gene: .
clone size: few
V gene: TRBV5-1

CDR3 DNA: TGTGCCAGCACCTTACGCCTCCTAGGCACCGGGGAGCTGTTTTTT
CDR3 protein: CASTLRLLGTGELFF
CDR3 length: 15
J gene: TRBJ2-2
D gene: .
clone size: few
V gene: TRBV13

CDR3 DNA: TGCAGTGCTAGAGATCTCGCGGGGACAAACACCGGGGAGCTGTTTTTT
CDR3 protein: CSARDLAGTNTGELFF
CDR3 length: 16
J gene: TRBJ2-2
D gene: .
clone size: few
V gene: TRBV20-1

CDR3 DNA: TGTGCCAGCAGCAAGACTAGGGGCCAAAACAATGAGCAGTTCTTC
CDR3 protein: CASSKTRGQNNEQFF
CDR3 length: 15
J gene: TRBJ2-1
D gene: .
clone size: many
V gene: TRBV7-9

CDR3 DNA: TGCAGTGCTCGCGGGAAGGACCCCTACAATGAGCAGTTCTTC
CDR3 protein: CSARGKDPYNEQFF
CDR3 length: 14
J gene: TRBJ2-1
D gene: .
clone size: .
V gene: TRBV20-1

CDR3 DNA: TGTGCTAGTGGTTTGGTATCATCGAGTGCAGATACGCAGTATTTT
CDR3 protein: CASGLVSSSADTQYF
CDR3 length: 15
J gene: TRBJ2-3
D gene: .
clone size: many
V gene: TRBV12-5

CDR3 DNA: TGTGCCAGCAGTCCGACCTTCTTCTATGGCTACACCTTC
CDR3 protein: CASSPTFFYGYTF
CDR3 length: 13
J gene: TRBJ1-2
D gene: .
clone size: many
V gene: TRBV28

CDR3 DNA: TGTGCCAGCAATAGGGACGGAACTAATGAAAAACTGTTTTTT
CDR3 protein: CASNRDGTNEKLFF
CDR3 length: 14
J gene: TRBJ1-4
D gene: .
clone size: few
V gene: TRBV12-3/TRBV12-4

CDR3 DNA: TGTGCCAGTAGTATAGGACTGGGGACATCTAACACTGAAGCTTTCTTT
CDR3 protein: CASSIGLGTSNTEAFF
CDR3 length: 16
J gene: TRBJ1-1
D gene: .
clone size: .
V gene: TRBV19

CDR3 DNA: TGTGCCATCACTCGTACTAAGGTGGGGGAGATCGGCTACACCTTC
CDR3 protein: CAITRTKVGEIGYTF
CDR3 length: 15
J gene: TRBJ1-2
D gene: .
clone size: many
V gene: TRBV10-3

CDR3 DNA: TGCGCCAGCAGCTTACAGGGGACAGATCGTGCCGGGGAGCTGTTTTTT
CDR3 protein: CASSLQGTDRAGELFF
CDR3 length: 16
J gene: TRBJ2-2
D gene: TRBD1
clone size: many
V gene: TRBV5-1

CDR3 DNA: TGTGCCAGCAGTCCTCTCCCTCCTTCTGGAAACACCATATATTTT
CDR3 protein: CASSPLPPSGNTIYF
CDR3 length: 15
J gene: TRBJ1-3
D gene: .
clone size: .
V gene: TRBV28

CDR3 DNA: TGTGCCAGCTCACCACAGGCCCCGGGACTCATCAATGAGCAGTTCTTC
CDR3 protein: CASSPQAPGLINEQFF
CDR3 length: 16
J gene: TRBJ2-1
D gene: .
clone size: few
V gene: TRBV18

CDR3 DNA: TGTGCCAGCAGCTTAACGGGAGGCAACACTGAAGCTTTCTTT
CDR3 protein: CASSLTGGNTEAFF
CDR3 length: 14
J gene: TRBJ1-1
D gene: .
clone size: many
V gene: TRBV7-9

CDR3 DNA: TGCAGTGCTAAAGACCTTTTATCGGGGGAGCAGTACTTC
CDR3 protein: CSAKDLLSGEQYF
CDR3 length: 13
J gene: TRBJ2-7
D gene: .
clone size: .
V gene: TRBV20-1

CDR3 DNA: TGTGCCAGCAATTCATGGACAGGGACCACTGAAGCTTTCTTT
CDR3 protein: CASNSWTGTTEAFF
CDR3 length: 14
J gene: TRBJ1-1
D gene: TRBD1
clone size: many
V gene: TRBV12-3/TRBV12-4